A selection of T cell receptor beta chains follows, all from one sample in a study of blood T cell repertoires in COVID-19. Measured with immunoSEQ multiplex PCR; TCRdb has only the in-frame clones, and not every one. This sample yields more than 90,000 clones, of which roughly 80% are seen a single time; 5% to 8% belongs to the top ten. Sequenced input: peripheral blood. The receptors were sampled from a man between 65 and 80 years old with acute or convalescent COVID-19. Each CDR3 is given with its conserved first and last residue. The D gene is left open where the match is weak. A row's size may be missing; if present it is once, few, many or a size class.

NA	TRBV18	TRBD1	TRBJ2-7	TGTGCCAGCTCACCCGGGGCGGGACAGGGGTTAACCTACGAGCAGTACTTC	CASSPGAGQGLTYEQYF
NA	TRBV7-2	NA	TRBJ1-2	TGTGCCAGCAGCTCCGGACGGGGTCGCTATGGCTACACCTTC	CASSSGRGRYGYTF
few	TRBV19	NA	TRBJ2-7	TGTGCCAGTAGTATCAAGGGAGGTGGATCCTACGAGCAGTACTTC	CASSIKGGGSYEQYF
NA	TRBV5-1	TRBD1	TRBJ2-5	TGCGCCAGCAGCTTGGCGGGGGCGACAGGGGAAGAGACCCAGTACTTC	CASSLAGATGEETQYF
NA	TRBV6-2/TRBV6-3	NA	TRBJ1-5	TGTGCCAGCAGCCGGGACACGTATCAGCCCCAGCATTTT	CASSRDTYQPQHF
NA	TRBV11-3	NA	TRBJ2-2	TGTGCCAGCAGCTTAGGGGGGCCCTTCACCGTGCGGACCGGGGAGCTGTTTTTT	CASSLGGPFTVRTGELFF
NA	TRBV7-3	NA	TRBJ2-5	TGTGCCAGCAGCTTAGAAGGGGGTTACCAAGAGACCCAGTACTTC	CASSLEGGYQETQYF
once	TRBV2	NA	TRBJ1-4	TGTGCCAGCAGGAGGGGGGGGACTGGAAATGAAAAACTGTTTTTT	CASRRGGTGNEKLFF
few	TRBV27	NA	TRBJ1-5	TGTGCCAGCAGTTTAGTGGGGGCAAATCAGCCCCAGCATTTT	CASSLVGANQPQHF
NA	TRBV27	NA	TRBJ2-7	TGTGCCAGCAGTCCAGGGGCCTACGAGCAGTACTTC	CASSPGAYEQYF
NA	TRBV9	TRBD1	TRBJ1-5	TGTGCCAGCAGCAAAACAGGGGGCGGGCAGCCCCAGCATTTT	CASSKTGGGQPQHF
NA	TRBV30	TRBD1	TRBJ1-6	TGTGCCTGGAGGGGACAGATTAATTCACCCCTCCACTTT	CAWRGQINSPLHF
NA	TRBV30	TRBD1	TRBJ2-7	TGTGCCTGGGACCGGGACAGGGGAAATGAGCAGTACTTC	CAWDRDRGNEQYF
NA	TRBV24-1	TRBD2	TRBJ2-2	TGTGCCACCAGTGACCCGCGGGCTAGCGGTGGGGAGGGGGAGCTGTTTTTT	CATSDPRASGGEGELFF
NA	TRBV11-2	NA	TRBJ2-2	TGTGCCAGCAGCTCACGAAGGGCAGGGCTAGGCGGGGAGCTGTTTTTT	CASSSRRAGLGGELFF
NA	TRBV9	NA	TRBJ2-5	TGTGCCAGCAGCGCCAAGGGACTCACACAAGAGACCCAGTACTTC	CASSAKGLTQETQYF
many	TRBV7-2	TRBD1	TRBJ1-1	TGTGCCAGCAGCCCACAGGGGGCTGGGCAAGCTTTCTTT	CASSPQGAGQAFF
NA	TRBV5-4	TRBD1	TRBJ2-5	TGTGCCAGCAGTTTTACCGGGACAGGCCAAGAGACCCAGTACTTC	CASSFTGTGQETQYF
NA	TRBV10-2	TRBD2	TRBJ2-7	TGCGCCAGCAGATTGGGACTAGCGGTCGAGCAGTACTTC	CASRLGLAVEQYF
few	TRBV27	NA	TRBJ1-4	TGTGCCAGCGCGGACAGAGCAACTAATGAAAAACTGTTTTTT	CASADRATNEKLFF
NA	TRBV7-3	NA	TRBJ2-1	TGTGCCAGCAGCTTAAATTTGTGGGCGAGCGGTGGTGAGCAGTTCTTC	CASSLNLWASGGEQFF
NA	TRBV9	TRBD1	TRBJ2-7	TGTGCCAGCAGCGTCGAGGGACAGCCAGCCTACGAGCAGTACTTC	CASSVEGQPAYEQYF
once	TRBV6-6	NA	TRBJ2-7	TGTGCCAGCAGTTACTCGTACTTGGGGGCGATATACGAGCAGTACTTC	CASSYSYLGAIYEQYF